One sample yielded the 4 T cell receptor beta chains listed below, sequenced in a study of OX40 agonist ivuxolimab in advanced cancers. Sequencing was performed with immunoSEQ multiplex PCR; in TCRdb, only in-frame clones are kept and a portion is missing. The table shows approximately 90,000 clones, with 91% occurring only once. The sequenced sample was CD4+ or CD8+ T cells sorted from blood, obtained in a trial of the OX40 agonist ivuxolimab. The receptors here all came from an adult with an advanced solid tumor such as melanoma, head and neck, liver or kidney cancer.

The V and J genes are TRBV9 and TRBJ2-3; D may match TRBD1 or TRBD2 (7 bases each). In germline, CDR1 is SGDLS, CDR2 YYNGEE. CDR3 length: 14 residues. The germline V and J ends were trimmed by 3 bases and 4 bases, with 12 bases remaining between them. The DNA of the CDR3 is TGTGCCAGCAGCGCAGGGGGAGGGCCAGATACGCAGTATTTT. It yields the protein CASSAGGGPDTQYF.

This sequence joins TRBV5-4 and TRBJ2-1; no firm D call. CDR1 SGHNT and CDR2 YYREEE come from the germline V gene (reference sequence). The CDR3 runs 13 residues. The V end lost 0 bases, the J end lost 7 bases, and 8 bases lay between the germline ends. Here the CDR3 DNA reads TGTGCCAGCAGCTTGGCGACTTCTAATGAGCAGTTCTTC. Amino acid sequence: CASSLATSNEQFF.

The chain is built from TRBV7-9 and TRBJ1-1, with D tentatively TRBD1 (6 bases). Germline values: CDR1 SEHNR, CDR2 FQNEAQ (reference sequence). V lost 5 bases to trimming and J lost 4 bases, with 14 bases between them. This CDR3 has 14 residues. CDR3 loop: CASSTTGYSTEAFF. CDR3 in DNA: TGTGCCAGCAGCACCACAGGGTACTCCACTGAAGCTTTCTTT. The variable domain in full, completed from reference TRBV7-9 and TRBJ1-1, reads DTGVSQNPRHKITKRGQNVTFRCDPISEHNRLYWYRQTLGQGPEFLTYFQNEAQLEKSRLLSDRFSAERPKGSFSTLEIQRTEQGDSAMYLCASSTTGYSTEAFFGQGTRLTVV.

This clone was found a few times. DNA for the CDR3: TGTGCCAGTAGTCCCGGGACAGGGGGCGAGAAGACCCAGTACTTC. This translates into CASSPGTGGEKTQYF. The chain recombines TRBV19 with TRBJ2-5, with 12 bases identical to TRBD1. The CDR3 sequence is 15 residues long. The V gene's germline CDR1 is LNHDA and CDR2 SQIVND (reference sequence). Trimming removed 5 bases from V and 6 bases from J; junction bases left unmatched: 7. Together with reference TRBV19 and TRBJ2-5, the CDR3 gives the full variable domain: DGGITQSPKYLFRKEGQNVTLSCEQNLNHDAMYWYRQDPGQGLRLIYYSQIVNDFQKGDIAEGYSVSREKKESFPLTVTSAQKNPTAFYLCASSPGTGGEKTQYFGPGTRLLVL.